Presented here are 16 T cell receptor beta chains from one specimen sequenced in a study of blood T cell repertoires in COVID-19. TCRdb's copy holds only in-frame clones and misses some; the assay was immunoSEQ multiplex PCR. The data contain 70,000 to 95,000 clones, approximately 88% of them singletons. Material: peripheral blood. These receptor sequences come from a man in his 70s with acute or convalescent COVID-19.

This rearrangement joins TRBV9 to TRBJ2-1; 8 bases map to TRBD2. The CDR3 is made up of 14 amino acids. After removal of 0 bases from V and 7 bases from J, the junction contained 3 bases not matched to a gene. Germline CDR1 SGDLS, CDR2 YYNGEE. CDR3 nucleotide sequence: TGTGCCAGCAGCGTAGGCGGGAGGCGGAATGAGCAGTTCTTC. Its protein is CASSVGGRRNEQFF.

The chain links TRBV18 to TRBJ1-4, with 11 bases that match TRBD1. Unmatched junction bases numbered 4, after V lost 4 bases and J lost 6 bases. The CDR3 totals 15 residues. Per the germline V gene, CDR1 is KGHSH and CDR2 is LQKENI. The CDR3 reads CASSLLGQGDEKLFF. Written as DNA, the CDR3 is TGTGCCAGCTCACTTCTGGGACAGGGGGATGAAAAACTGTTTTTT.

The V and J genes are TRBV28 and TRBJ2-1, with 13 bases that match TRBD2. J was trimmed by 7 bases and V by 8 bases; bases with no gene match: 11. The CDR3 has 16 residues. Germline V gives CDR1 MDHEN, CDR2 SYDVKM. CDR3 loop: CASDRTSGSVWNEQFF. The CDR3 DNA reads TGTGCCAGCGACAGGACTAGCGGGAGTGTTTGGAATGAGCAGTTCTTC.

V usage is TRBV7-2 and J usage is TRBJ1-4; no definite D call. Trimming shortened V by 5 bases and J by 0 bases, and 19 bases separated the two germline ends. This CDR3 is built from 18 residues. The V gene's germline CDR1 is SGHTA and CDR2 FQGNSA. In DNA form, the CDR3 reads TGTGCCAGCAGCCTTAAAGTCGTGGAACAGTCAACTAATGAAAAACTGTTTTTT. Translated, it gives CASSLKVVEQSTNEKLFF.

The rearrangement links TRBV27 to TRBJ2-2; TRBD2 agrees at 7 bases. The ends lost 3 bases at V and 4 bases at J; junction bases unmatched: 5. The germline V gene encodes CDR1 MNHEY and CDR2 SMNVEV (reference sequence). The CDR3 is 15 amino acids. CDR3 in amino acids: CASSFGTTITGELFF. The CDR3 region has the DNA TGTGCCAGCAGTTTTGGGACTACTATCACCGGGGAGCTGTTTTTT.

The V and J genes are TRBV7-2 and TRBJ1-6; D unclear. The CDR3 contains 14 residues. Per the germline V gene, CDR1 is SGHTA and CDR2 is FQGNSA. Trimming stripped 2 bases from V and 7 bases from J, with 9 bases between. CDR3 sequence (DNA): TGTGCCAGCAGCTTATTTACACAGAATTCACCCCTCCACTTT. Encoded protein: CASSLFTQNSPLHF.

This clone was counted only a few times. The rearrangement uses TRBV2 and TRBJ2-3; TRBD2 is a possible D gene (6 bases). CDR1 and CDR2 from the germline V gene are SNHLY and FYNNEI. This CDR3 comprises 16 residues. Deletions cut 4 bases from V and 1 base from J, with 15 bases between. The CDR3 sequence: CASSGLVRLRTDTQYF. In nucleotides, the CDR3 is TGTGCCAGCAGTGGACTAGTGAGGCTTCGCACAGATACGCAGTATTTT.

The chain uses TRBV11-2 and TRBJ2-4; 8 bases map to TRBD2. With 4 bases clipped from V and 6 bases from J, the junction kept 8 bases outside the gene matches. The CDR3 covers 15 residues. CDR1 and CDR2 (germline): SGHAT, FQNNGV. The DNA for the CDR3 is TGTGCCAGCAGCTCCGGGACTAGTAAACTAAACATTCAGTACTTC. It translates to CASSSGTSKLNIQYF.

V and J are TRBV7-8 and TRBJ1-3; a possible D gene is TRBD1 (5 bases). Between the trimmed V and J ends, which lost 1 base and 6 bases, there was a span of 7 bases. Germline CDR1 and CDR2: SGHVS and FQNEAQ. The CDR3 has 13 amino acids. In DNA, the CDR3 is TGTGCCAGCAGCTTAGGGGGCCTAAACACCATATATTTT. Its translation: CASSLGGLNTIYF.

On this clone itself: The identical CDR3 is also encoded by other nucleotide sequences in the sample. This chain links TRBV18 with TRBJ1-5, with a possible D match to TRBD1 (5 bases). This CDR3 spans 15 amino acids. V lost 3 bases to trimming and J lost 2 bases, with 11 bases between them. CDR1 is KGHSH, CDR2 LQKENI, per germline. The CDR3 DNA follows: TGTGCCAGCTCACCGAGCGGGGGAGGCAATCAGCCCCAGCATTTT. It is translated as CASSPSGGGNQPQHF.

The chain links TRBV18 to TRBJ2-5; TRBD2 might be the D (5 bases). The CDR3 contains 13 residues. The germline V and J ends were trimmed by 0 bases and 7 bases, with 9 bases remaining between them. Germline CDR1 KGHSH, CDR2 LQKENI. CDR3 nucleotides: TGTGCCAGCTCACCACCGCCACGGGGGACCCAGTACTTC. Protein product: CASSPPPRGTQYF.

The chain recombines TRBV18 with TRBJ1-4; TRBD1 might be the D (6 bases). CDR3 size: 16 residues. Germline V gene data show CDR1 as KGHSH and CDR2 as LQKENI. The V gene lost 3 bases and the J gene lost 3 bases, with 14 bases spanning the gap. CDR3 DNA: TGTGCCAGCTCACCCCAAGGGACATACGCTAATGAAAAACTGTTTTTT. It specifies CASSPQGTYANEKLFF.

The chain joins TRBV3-1 (or the pseudogene TRBV3-2) to TRBJ1-1; D is unclear. This CDR3 is built from 14 residues. Germline loops: CDR1 LGHDT, CDR2 YNNKEL (reference sequence). V was pared by 0 bases and J by 2 bases, with 7 bases between. In DNA, the CDR3 is TGTGCCAGCAGCCAAGATACGGTTAACACTGAAGCTTTCTTT. Its protein is CASSQDTVNTEAFF.

This chain connects TRBV19 to TRBJ2-3, with D unclear. The CDR3 sequence is 14 residues long. Germline V CDR1 and CDR2: LNHDA, SQIVND (reference sequence). Deletions cut 7 bases from V and 2 bases from J, with 13 bases between. The CDR3 DNA reads as TGTGCCAGTAAGGCAGGCGAGAACACAGATACGCAGTATTTT. Its protein product is CASKAGENTDTQYF.

V is TRBV18 and J is TRBJ2-7; 8 nucleotides agree with TRBD1. Per germline, CDR1 KGHSH and CDR2 LQKENI. The V and J ends lost 5 bases and 2 bases, in that order; junction bases with no gene match: 2. The CDR3 sequence is 13 residues long. The CDR3 loop is CASSDRGAYEQYF. CDR3 DNA sequence: TGTGCCAGCTCAGACAGGGGAGCCTACGAGCAGTACTTC.

The V call is TRBV5-8, the J call TRBJ2-2, with 10 bases that match TRBD2. The V gene end was trimmed by 6 bases and the J gene end by 5 bases; junction bases not matched to a gene: 13. This CDR3 contains 17 residues. Germline values: CDR1 SGHTS, CDR2 YDEGEE. The CDR3 DNA follows: TGTGCCAGCACCCCCGCCGCACTAGCGGGATTGACCGGGGAGCTGTTTTTT. It codes for CASTPAALAGLTGELFF.